The present T cell receptor (beta chain) was sequenced within a study of cytomegalovirus exposure and HLA in healthy donors. A note on this clone: The antigen remains unidentified.

Use of 60 Vbeta and 13 Jbeta primers characterized the PCR. Produced via immunoSEQ multiplex PCR; TCRdb's table is partial and in-frame only. This sample has about 140,000 clones, with about 84% found just once. The germline V gene encodes CDR1 SEHNR and CDR2 FQNEAQ (reference sequence). V lost 5 bases and J lost 6; bases outside the gene matches: 8. The CDR3 has 14 amino acids. Study findings and constraints: Available immune exposure information covered CMV serostatus only.

The sample comprised PBMCs. This rearrangement joins TRBV7-9 to TRBJ1-1; TRBD1 matches 8 bases. The source is a man in his fifties in good health and CMV-seronegative. This CDR3 is CASSQGASIPEAFF. CDR3 nucleotides: TGTGCCAGCAGCCAGGGGGCGTCCATCCCTGAAGCTTTCTTT.